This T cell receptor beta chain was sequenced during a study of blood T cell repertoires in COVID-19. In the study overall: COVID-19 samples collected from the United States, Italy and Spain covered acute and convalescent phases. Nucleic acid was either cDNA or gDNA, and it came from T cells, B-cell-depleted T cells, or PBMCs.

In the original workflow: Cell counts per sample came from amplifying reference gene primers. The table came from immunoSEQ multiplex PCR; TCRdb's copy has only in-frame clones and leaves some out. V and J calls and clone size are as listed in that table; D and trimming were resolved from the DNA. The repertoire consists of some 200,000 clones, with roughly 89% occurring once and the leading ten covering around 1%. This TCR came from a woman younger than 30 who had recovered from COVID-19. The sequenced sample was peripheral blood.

The CDR3 nucleotides read TGTGCCAGCAGCTTAGCGGTCAGGGAAAATGAAAAACTGTTTTTT. Translating it yields CASSLAVRENEKLFF. The chain has TRBV7-8 and TRBJ1-4; a possible D gene is TRBD1 (5 bases). The CDR3 totals 15 residues. The germline gives CDR1 SGHVS, CDR2 FQNEAQ. Deletions cut 0 bases from V and 5 bases from J, with 10 bases between.